A selection of T cell receptor beta chains follows, all from one sample in a study of T-cell memory formation after mild COVID-19. TCRdb reprocessed the 5' RACE reads via MiXCR and lists one record per CDR3 protein. The sample records 270,000 or so distinct CDR3 sequences, approximately 15% being singletons. The sequenced sample consisted of PBMCs or a T cell subset sorted from them (not recorded which). These TCRs come from a man between 18 and 29 years old who had mild COVID-19 (a few samples of this study predate the infection). Cell type and time point are not known. CDR3s include the opening cysteine and the closing phenylalanine or tryptophan. The D gene is left open where the match is weak. Not all rows give a size; the values are once, few, many and, for expanded clones, a class.

TRBD1 - TRBJ2-3 TRBV11-2 TGTGCCAGCAGCCCCCAGGACAGGGGATTTTCCGATACGCAGTATTTT CASSPQDRGFSDTQYF
- - TRBJ2-7 TRBV20-1 TGCAGTGCTAGACAGGCCTACGAGCAGTACTTC CSARQAYEQYF
- - TRBJ1-4 TRBV6-5 TGTGCCAGCAGGGGAGGGACGGCTGGGAAACTGTTTTTT CASRGGTAGKLFF
TRBD1 - TRBJ1-5 TRBV12-3/TRBV12-4 TGTGCCAGCAGACCGGGACAGGTAACTCAGCCCCAGCATTTT CASRPGQVTQPQHF
- few TRBJ1-1 TRBV12-3/TRBV12-4 TGTGCCAGCAGCCCGACGATAACTAACACTGAAGCTTTCTTT CASSPTITNTEAFF
- few TRBJ2-7 TRBV7-9 TGTGCCAGCAGCTTAGATGCAGGAGCGAGTTATGAGCAGTACTTC CASSLDAGASYEQYF
- - TRBJ1-3 TRBV11-1 TGTGCCAGCAGCCTGTATCGGAACACCATATATTTT CASSLYRNTIYF
- few TRBJ1-4 TRBV6-2/TRBV6-3 TGTGCCAGCAGCCCGTCGGCTGAAAAACTGTTTTTT CASSPSAEKLFF
- - TRBJ1-1 TRBV24-1 TGTGCCACCAGTGATTCTGCAGGAGGGAACACTGAAGCTTTCTTT CATSDSAGGNTEAFF
- - TRBJ1-2 TRBV20-1 TGCAGTGCTAGTTATGAGGGGTCCCTACACACCTTC CSASYEGSLHTF
- many TRBJ2-7 TRBV6-5 TGTGCCAGCAGTCTAGGGTCTTCGAAGCAGTACTTC CASSLGSSKQYF
- few TRBJ2-4 TRBV20-1 TGCAGTGCTAGACCGGGACACTCATTAGCCAAAAACATTCAGTACTTC CSARPGHSLAKNIQYF
- few TRBJ2-3 TRBV12-3/TRBV12-4 TGTGCCAGCAGGGTCGGGAGCACAGATACGCAGTATTTT CASRVGSTDTQYF
TRBD2 few TRBJ2-7 TRBV4-1 TGCGCCAGCAGCCCTAGCGGCTTTAGCTCCTACGAGCAGTACTTC CASSPSGFSSYEQYF
- few TRBJ2-5 TRBV12-3/TRBV12-4 TGTGCCAGCAGCGCGGCTGGGGCAGGTCAAGAGACCCAGTACTTC CASSAAGAGQETQYF
- few TRBJ2-2 TRBV4-3 TGCGCCAGCAGCCAAGAGACGGGGAGACCCGGGGAGCTGTTTTTT CASSQETGRPGELFF
- few TRBJ2-7 TRBV5-1 TGCGCCAGCAGCTCGGACGGCAGGGAGTACGAGCAGTACTTC CASSSDGREYEQYF
- - TRBJ1-3 TRBV7-9 TGTGCCAGCAGTGCAGGGCAAAGCTCTGGAAACACCATATATTTT CASSAGQSSGNTIYF
- - TRBJ2-4 TRBV7-9 TGTGCCAGCAGCCTAGGGAGCCGAGGGAGAAACATTCAGTACTTC CASSLGSRGRNIQYF
- few TRBJ2-2 TRBV2 TGTGCCAGCAGGGAGACGGTCACCGGGGAGCTGTTTTTT CASRETVTGELFF
- - TRBJ2-1 TRBV5-6 - CASSPLCQHNEQFF
TRBD2 few TRBJ2-5 TRBV5-1 TGCGCCAGCAAACCGGGACTAGCGAAAGAGACCCAGTACTTC CASKPGLAKETQYF
- few TRBJ1-1 TRBV7-2 TGTGCCAGCAGCCTTACACGGGGCTTCGGGGACACTGAAGCTTTCTTT CASSLTRGFGDTEAFF
TRBD1 many TRBJ1-5 TRBV5-4 TGTGCCAGCAGCCCGACAGGGGATCAGCCCCAGCATTTT CASSPTGDQPQHF
- - TRBJ2-5 TRBV4-1 TGCGCCAGCAGCCAAGATGCTAGTCCAGAGACCCAGTACTTC CASSQDASPETQYF
- many TRBJ2-1 TRBV3-1 TGTGCCAGCAGCCTCCTAGGCAATGAGCAGTTCTTC CASSLLGNEQFF
- few TRBJ2-5 TRBV6-2/TRBV6-3 TGTGCCAGCACTTTCAGTCAGACCCAGTACTTC CASTFSQTQYF
- few TRBJ1-5 TRBV3-1 TGTGCCAGCAGCCAAGATATCGGGGGCGGTCAGCCCCAGCATTTT CASSQDIGGGQPQHF
- - TRBJ1-6 TRBV19 TGTGCCAGCCACCCGGGACACATGCTCTCCTATAATTCACCCCTCCACTTT CASHPGHMLSYNSPLHF
- many TRBJ2-3 TRBV6-6 TGTGCCAGCAGTTACCAAGATACGCAGTATTTT CASSYQDTQYF
- few TRBJ2-5 TRBV27 TGTGCCAGCAGGAATACCTTCTCCCAAGAGACCCAGTACTTC CASRNTFSQETQYF
- few TRBJ2-1 TRBV5-6 TGTGCCAGCAGCTTGGCTCTGGCGGGGGCCTGGAATGAGCAGTTCTTC CASSLALAGAWNEQFF
TRBD1 many TRBJ1-6 TRBV6-1 TGTGCCAGCTCCATGAGATGGGGCGACAGGGCCGCTAATTCACCCCTCCACTTT CASSMRWGDRAANSPLHF
- - TRBJ1-2 TRBV3-1 TGTGCCAGCAGCCTTCAACAAGGGGGGAAATCTGGCTACACCTTC CASSLQQGGKSGYTF
- few TRBJ2-3 TRBV11-2 TGTGCCAGCAGCTTCGCCGAGGGGGGGCGCCCGTATTTT CASSFAEGGRPYF
- - TRBJ2-6 TRBV7-3 TGTGCCAGCAGGGAGGCTGGGGCCAACGTCCTGACTTTC CASREAGANVLTF
TRBD1 many TRBJ1-2 TRBV19 TGTGCCAGTAGCCGACAGGGGGCAATTGGAAGCTATGGCTACACCTTC CASSRQGAIGSYGYTF
TRBD1 - TRBJ1-1 TRBV20-1 TGCAGTGGCAGACAGGGGGGGAACACTGAAGCTTTCTTT CSGRQGGNTEAFF
TRBD1 - TRBJ2-5 TRBV27 TGTGCCAGAACAGGTAGGGGGCCGTGCCAAGAGACCCAGTACTTC CARTGRGPCQETQYF
TRBD1 - TRBJ1-3 TRBV6-5 TGTGCCAGCAGTCAGGACAGGGCGGCTGGAAACACCATATATTTT CASSQDRAAGNTIYF